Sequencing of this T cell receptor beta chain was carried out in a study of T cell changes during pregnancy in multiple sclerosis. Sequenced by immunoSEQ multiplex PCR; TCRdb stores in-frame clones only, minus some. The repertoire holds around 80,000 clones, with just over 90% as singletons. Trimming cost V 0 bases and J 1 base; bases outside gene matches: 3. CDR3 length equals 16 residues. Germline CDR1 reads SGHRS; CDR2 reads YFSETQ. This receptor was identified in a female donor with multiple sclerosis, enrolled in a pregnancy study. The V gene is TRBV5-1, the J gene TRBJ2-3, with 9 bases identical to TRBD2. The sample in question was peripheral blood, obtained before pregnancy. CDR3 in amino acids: CASSLAQRGGTDTQYF. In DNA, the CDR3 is TGCGCCAGCAGCTTGGCCCAGCGGGGGGGCACAGATACGCAGTATTTT. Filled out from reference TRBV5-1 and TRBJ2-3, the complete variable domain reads KAGVTQTPRYLIKTRGQQVTLSCSPISGHRSVSWYQQTPGQGLQFLFEYFSETQRNKGNFPGRFSGRQFSNSRSEMNVSTLELGDSALYLCASSLAQRGGTDTQYFGPGTRLTVL.